This TCR beta chain was sequenced in a study of sequential checkpoint blockade in melanoma. On the study more broadly: Maintenance nivolumab came after either treatment sequence. The study, taken as a whole, reports: About 30 times likelier clinical benefit followed increased tumor T-cell fraction and clonality.

As for this clone: What it recognizes is unknown.

As to treatment: randomized to nivolumab then ipilimumab (arm A) or the reverse (arm B). The junction had 6 bases not matched to a gene; V was cut back by 4 bases and J by 3 bases. The CDR3 consists of 15 residues. Germline CDR1 is MNHGY and CDR2 is SAAAGT. Profiling relied on immunoSEQ multiplex PCR, and the TCRdb table lists in-frame clones only, not all of them. The data contain roughly 5,300 clones, roughly 28% of them singletons. The chain combines TRBV6-8 with TRBJ2-1; TRBD2 agrees at 7 bases. The input for sequencing was tumor tissue (inferred from file names), taken from a patient given nivolumab and ipilimumab in sequence. This clonotype was sampled from a human donor with melanoma. The CDR3 region is CASSSKRGGYNEQFF. The CDR3 nucleotides read TGTGCCAGCAGTTCAAAGCGGGGAGGCTACAATGAGCAGTTCTTC.